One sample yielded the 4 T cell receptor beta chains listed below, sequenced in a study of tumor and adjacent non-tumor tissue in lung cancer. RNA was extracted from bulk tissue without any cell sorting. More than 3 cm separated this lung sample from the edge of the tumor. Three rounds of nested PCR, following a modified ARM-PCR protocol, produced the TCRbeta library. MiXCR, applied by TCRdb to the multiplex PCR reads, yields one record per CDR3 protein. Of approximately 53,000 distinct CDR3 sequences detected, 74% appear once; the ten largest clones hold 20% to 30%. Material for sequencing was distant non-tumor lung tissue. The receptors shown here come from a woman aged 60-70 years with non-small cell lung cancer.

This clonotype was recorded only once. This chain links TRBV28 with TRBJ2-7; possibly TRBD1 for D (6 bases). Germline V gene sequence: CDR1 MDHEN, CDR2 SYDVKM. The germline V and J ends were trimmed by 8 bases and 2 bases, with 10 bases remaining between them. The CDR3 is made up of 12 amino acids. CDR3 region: CASLQGPYEQYF. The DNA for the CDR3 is TGTGCCAGCTTACAGGGTCCCTACGAGCAGTACTTC.

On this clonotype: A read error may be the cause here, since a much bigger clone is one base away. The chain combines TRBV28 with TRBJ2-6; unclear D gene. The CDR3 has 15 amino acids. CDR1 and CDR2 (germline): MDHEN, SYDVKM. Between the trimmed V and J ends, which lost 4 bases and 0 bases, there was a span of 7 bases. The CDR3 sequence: CASSSGSSGANVLTF. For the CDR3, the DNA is TGTGCCAGCAGTTCAGGTAGCTCTGGGGCCAACGTCCTGACTTTC. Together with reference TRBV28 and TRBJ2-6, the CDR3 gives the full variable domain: DVKVTQSSRYLVKRTGEKVFLECVQDMDHENMFWYRQDPGLGLRLIYFSYDVKMKEKGDIPEGYSVSREKKERFSLILESASTNQTSMYLCASSSGSSGANVLTFGAGSRLTVL.

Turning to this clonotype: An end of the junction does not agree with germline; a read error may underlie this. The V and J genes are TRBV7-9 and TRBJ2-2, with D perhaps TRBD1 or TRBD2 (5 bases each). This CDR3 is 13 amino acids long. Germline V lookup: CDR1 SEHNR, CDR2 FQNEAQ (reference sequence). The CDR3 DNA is TGTGCCAGCAGCTTAACGGCTTCTGGGGACCTGTTTTTT. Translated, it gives CASSLTASGDLFF. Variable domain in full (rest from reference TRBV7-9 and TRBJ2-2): DTGVSQNPRHKITKRGQNVTFRCDPISEHNRLYWYRQTLGQGPEFLTYFQNEAQLEKSRLLSDRFSAERPKGSFSTLEIQRTEQGDSAMYLCASSLTASGDLFFGEGSRLTVL.

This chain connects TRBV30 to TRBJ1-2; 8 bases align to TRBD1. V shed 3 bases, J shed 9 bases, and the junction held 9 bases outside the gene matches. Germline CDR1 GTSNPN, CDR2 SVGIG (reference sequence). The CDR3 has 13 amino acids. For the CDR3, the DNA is TGTGCCTGGAGAACCGGACAGGGAGGATGCTACACCTTC. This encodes CAWRTGQGGCYTF.